Presented here are 24 T cell receptor beta chains from one specimen sequenced in a study of chemoradiotherapy in HPV16-positive cancers. Clones were sequenced by immunoSEQ multiplex PCR, and TCRdb holds only the in-frame ones, with some missing. The sample consists of fewer than 13,000 clones, approximately 84% of them appearing once. The material sequenced was blood, taken from a patient who underwent chemoradiotherapy. The origin of the receptors is a human donor with HPV-associated anogenital cancer.

This clone was recorded a few times. The chain is built from TRBV5-6 and TRBJ2-7; TRBD2 matches at 10 bases. The germline V gene encodes CDR1 SGHDT and CDR2 YYEEEE. The CDR3 length is 16 residues. The V and J ends lost 4 bases and 0 bases, in that order; junction bases with no gene match: 7. The CDR3 here is CASSLGLAVISYEQYF. The CDR3 DNA reads TGTGCCAGCAGCCTAGGACTAGCGGTGATCTCCTACGAGCAGTACTTC.

V usage is TRBV6-5 and J usage is TRBJ1-2, with a weak D call TRBD1 (5 bases). The CDR3 totals 15 residues. The V gene lost 0 bases and the J gene lost 6 bases, with 14 bases spanning the gap. In germline, CDR1 is MNHEY, CDR2 SVGAGI. The CDR3 region has the DNA TGTGCCAGCAGTTACTCTTCTAGCCAGGGCAATGGCTACACCTTC. It specifies CASSYSSSQGNGYTF.

The rearrangement joins TRBV29-1 to TRBJ1-2; possibly TRBD1 for D (6 bases). This CDR3 has 11 amino acids. Trimming took off 3 bases at V and 8 bases at J, with 10 bases between the two ends. The germline V gene has CDR1 SQVTM and CDR2 ANQGSEA. Here the CDR3 DNA reads TGCAGCGTTGACAGGGGTTGGGGCTACACCTTC. As protein: CSVDRGWGYTF. Full variable domain (outside the CDR3, taken from reference TRBV29-1 and TRBJ1-2): SAVISQKPSRDICQRGTSLTIQCQVDSQVTMMFWYRQQPGQSLTLIATANQGSEATYESGFVIDKFPISRPNLTFSTLTVSNMSPEDSSIYLCSVDRGWGYTFGSGTRLTVV.

This chain connects TRBV5-6 to TRBJ2-1, with D perhaps matching TRBD1 (5 bases). This CDR3 contains 17 residues. Per germline, CDR1 SGHDT and CDR2 YYEEEE. The germline V and J ends were trimmed by 3 bases and 9 bases, with 25 bases remaining between them. The CDR3 loop reads CASSSRILGQWGSEQFF. For the CDR3, the DNA is TGTGCCAGCAGCTCGCGTATTCTGGGCCAGTGGGGCAGTGAGCAGTTCTTC.

The V call is TRBV28, the J call TRBJ1-2; D perhaps matches TRBD1 (6 bases). The CDR3 contains 15 residues. The germline V gene has CDR1 MDHEN and CDR2 SYDVKM. Trimming shortened V by 5 bases and J by 1 base, and 14 bases separated the two germline ends. CDR3 nucleotide sequence: TGTGCCAGCAGTAAACCCCGACAGGTTAACTATGGCTACACCTTC. Amino acids: CASSKPRQVNYGYTF.

The chain combines TRBV27 with TRBJ2-5, with D possibly being TRBD1 (6 bases). This CDR3 comprises 15 residues. Trimming took 6 bases from V and 2 from J, leaving 16 bases between them. Germline loops: CDR1 MNHEY, CDR2 SMNVEV (reference sequence). The CDR3 sequence: CASRESGTHQETQYF. For the CDR3, the DNA is TGTGCCAGCAGGGAGTCCGGGACACATCAAGAGACCCAGTACTTC.

The sample holds one count of this clone. CDR3 sequence: CASSPALQSTYNSPLHF. The CDR3 DNA sequence: TGTGCCAGCAGTCCGGCCCTACAGAGCACCTATAATTCACCCCTCCACTTT. The V call is TRBV5-6, the J call TRBJ1-6; D gene unclear. The CDR3 spans 17 residues. Germline assignment: CDR1 SGHDT and CDR2 YYEEEE. V dropped 5 bases and J dropped 2 bases, with 17 bases sitting between them. The full variable domain, in which reference TRBV5-6 and TRBJ1-6 provide the parts outside the CDR3, is DAGVTQSPTHLIKTRGQQVTLRCSPKSGHDTVSWYQQALGQGPQFIFQYYEEEERQRGNFPDRFSGHQFPNYSSELNVNALLLGDSALYLCASSPALQSTYNSPLHFGNGTRLTVT.

This clone was recorded once. This sequence joins TRBV6-5 and TRBJ2-5; D possibly corresponds to TRBD2 (6 bases). The germline V and J ends were trimmed by 8 bases and 7 bases, with 11 bases remaining between them. The CDR3 extends over 11 amino acids. Germline V gene data show CDR1 as MNHEY and CDR2 as SVGAGI. CDR3 nucleotides: TGTGCCAGCGGGGGGTGGGGGACCCAGTACTTC. It codes for CASGGWGTQYF.

This rearrangement joins TRBV4-2 to TRBJ1-3; the D gene is possibly TRBD1 (5 bases). Germline V lookup: CDR1 LGHNA, CDR2 YNFKEQ. The CDR3 is 16 amino acids. Trimming pared 8 bases from V and 1 base from J, leaving 18 bases between. The CDR3 is CASAQAGCLSGNTIYF. The CDR3 nucleotides are TGTGCCAGCGCCCAAGCAGGGTGCCTATCTGGAAACACCATATATTTT.

J is TRBJ2-6 and V is TRBV6-4; D may be TRBD1 or TRBD2 (7 bases each). The germline gives CDR1 MRHNA, CDR2 SNTAGT. The V and J ends lost 10 bases and 0 bases respectively, with 16 bases between them. The CDR3 covers 16 residues. For the CDR3, the DNA is TGTGCCACCAGCCCAGGGGGGGCCTCTGGGGCCAACGTCCTGACTTTC. It codes for CATSPGGASGANVLTF.

The V call is TRBV7-9, the J call TRBJ1-1, with TRBD1 matching 11 bases. The V segment lost 5 bases and the J segment 4 bases; nucleotides outside the gene matches: 15. CDR1 SEHNR and CDR2 FQNEAQ come from the germline V gene (reference sequence). The CDR3 runs 18 residues. This CDR3 is CASSLPGQGVFWGTEAFF. The CDR3, as DNA: TGTGCCAGCAGCCTACCGGGACAGGGGGTTTTTTGGGGCACTGAAGCTTTCTTT. Supplemented by reference TRBV7-9 and TRBJ1-1, the full variable domain reads DTGVSQNPRHKITKRGQNVTFRCDPISEHNRLYWYRQTLGQGPEFLTYFQNEAQLEKSRLLSDRFSAERPKGSFSTLEIQRTEQGDSAMYLCASSLPGQGVFWGTEAFFGQGTRLTVV.

The sample holds one count of this clone. The chain couples TRBV7-9 to TRBJ2-7, with D unclear. This CDR3 has 14 residues. In germline, CDR1 is SEHNR, CDR2 FQNEAQ (reference sequence). V was trimmed by 5 bases and J by 0 bases, leaving 11 bases between them. In nucleotides, the CDR3 is TGTGCCAGCAGCATGGTGGGTAGCTCCTACGAGCAGTACTTC. The encoded protein is CASSMVGSSYEQYF.

The chain recombines TRBV11-2 with TRBJ2-7, with D unresolved. There are 14 residues in the CDR3. Trimming removed 3 bases from V and 5 bases from J, with 14 bases in between. Germline lookup yields CDR1 SGHAT and CDR2 FQNNGV. In DNA, the CDR3 is TGTGCCAGCAGCTTGGACCCCCATGTGAACGAGCAGTACTTC. It codes for CASSLDPHVNEQYF. The complete variable domain, with remaining parts taken from reference TRBV11-2 and TRBJ2-7, reads EAGVAQSPRYKIIEKRQSVAFWCNPISGHATLYWYQQILGQGPKLLIQFQNNGVVDDSQLPKDRFSAERLKGVDSTLKIQPAKLEDSAVYLCASSLDPHVNEQYFGPGTRLTVT.

The rearrangement links TRBV15 to TRBJ2-5; possibly TRBD1 or TRBD2 for D (5 bases each). The CDR3 is 15 amino acids. From germline, CDR1 is LNHNV and CDR2 YYDKDF (reference sequence). Trimming left V 0 bases short and J 7 bases short, with 15 bases between. CDR3 in DNA: TGTGCCACCAGCAGAGATCGGGACGGTGTCGGGACCCAGTACTTC. Protein: CATSRDRDGVGTQYF.

The chain joins TRBV5-6 to TRBJ2-5; 9 nucleotides line up with TRBD2. CDR1 SGHDT and CDR2 YYEEEE come from the germline V gene. The length of the CDR3 is 14 residues. Trimming at V came to 4 bases and at J to 4 bases, leaving 5 bases not matched to a gene. The CDR3, as DNA: TGTGCCAGCAGCGCGGGGGGGGGACGAGAGACCCAGTACTTC. It is translated as CASSAGGGRETQYF.

In regard to this clone: Other DNA sequences in this sample translate to the same CDR3. The rearrangement uses TRBV18 and TRBJ2-6; tentatively, D is TRBD1 (5 bases). CDR1 is KGHSH and CDR2 is LQKENI in the germline V gene. This CDR3 has 16 residues. Between the trimmed V and J ends, which lost 4 bases and 0 bases, there was a span of 10 bases. The CDR3 sequence is CASSLSQGSGANVLTF. CDR3 nucleotide sequence: TGTGCCAGCTCACTCTCCCAGGGCTCTGGGGCCAACGTCCTGACTTTC.

The V gene is TRBV9, the J gene TRBJ1-1, with TRBD1 identical over 10 bases. V trimming: 0 bases; J trimming: 0 bases; junction bases outside the gene matches: 8. Germline loops: CDR1 SGDLS, CDR2 YYNGEE. The CDR3 spans 18 residues. The CDR3 nucleotides are TGTGCCAGCAGCGTAGGGATAGGGGACAGGGGCGTGAACACTGAAGCTTTCTTT. Translating gives CASSVGIGDRGVNTEAFF.

In regard to this clone: At one of its ends the junction is not consistent with the germline gene, which may arise from a read error. The V call is TRBV10-3, the J call TRBJ1-2, with TRBD1 matching over 8 bases. This CDR3 spans 12 amino acids. Germline CDR1 and CDR2: ENHRY and SYGVKD. CDR3 nucleotides: TGTGCCATCAGTGACGGTGAGGGACAGGTCGGCTTC. It codes for CAISDGEGQVGF.

The chain couples TRBV21-1 to TRBJ1-2. TRBV21-1 is a pseudogene. The CDR3 contains 13 residues. CDR3 nucleotides: TGTGCCAGCAGCGCGCCCACCCACTGGGGCTACACCTTC. Translated: CASSAPTHWGYTF.

V and J are TRBV7-2 and TRBJ2-5; D perhaps matches TRBD2 (5 bases). Germline lookup yields CDR1 SGHTA and CDR2 FQGNSA. The CDR3 length is 15 residues. The ends were cut back, 0 bases at V and 2 bases at J, with 10 bases in the middle. This CDR3 reads CASSLALAGQETQYF. The CDR3 DNA is TGTGCCAGCAGCTTAGCGTTGGCGGGTCAAGAGACCCAGTACTTC.

This clone was counted a single time. The chain has TRBV11-3 and TRBJ1-1; the D is unclear. The CDR3 is 16 amino acids. Germline V CDR1 and CDR2: SGHNT, YENEEA. Trimming left V 1 base short and J 0 bases short, with 12 bases between. The CDR3 here is CASSLGVRKMNTEAFF. DNA of the CDR3: TGTGCCAGCAGCTTAGGTGTCAGAAAAATGAACACTGAAGCTTTCTTT.

The chain combines TRBV19 with TRBJ2-1; TRBD2 matches 13 bases. This CDR3 comprises 19 residues. V gave up 7 bases and J gave up 0 bases; unmatched junction bases: 12. Germline values: CDR1 LNHDA, CDR2 SQIVND (reference sequence). The CDR3 protein is CASTLQTSGGSSSYNEQFF. The CDR3 DNA reads TGTGCCAGTACTCTTCAGACTAGCGGGGGGTCGAGCTCCTACAATGAGCAGTTCTTC.

V is TRBV19 and J is TRBJ2-3; D may correspond to TRBD1 or TRBD2 (5 bases each). The V end was cut by 5 bases, the J end by 2 bases, with 11 bases between. This CDR3 is 14 amino acids long. Germline-derived CDR1 and CDR2 are LNHDA and SQIVND (reference sequence). The CDR3, as DNA: TGTGCCAGTAGTTCATGGGGGAACACAGATACGCAGTATTTT. Protein product: CASSSWGNTDTQYF.

This chain links TRBV4-3 with TRBJ1-3, with D uncertain. Looked up from germline, CDR1 is LGHNA and CDR2 is YSLEER. The CDR3 length is 15 residues. V lost 1 base, J lost 0 bases, and 7 bases lay in between. CDR3: CASSQAAHSGNTIYF. The CDR3 DNA is TGCGCCAGCAGCCAAGCGGCACACTCTGGAAACACCATATATTTT.